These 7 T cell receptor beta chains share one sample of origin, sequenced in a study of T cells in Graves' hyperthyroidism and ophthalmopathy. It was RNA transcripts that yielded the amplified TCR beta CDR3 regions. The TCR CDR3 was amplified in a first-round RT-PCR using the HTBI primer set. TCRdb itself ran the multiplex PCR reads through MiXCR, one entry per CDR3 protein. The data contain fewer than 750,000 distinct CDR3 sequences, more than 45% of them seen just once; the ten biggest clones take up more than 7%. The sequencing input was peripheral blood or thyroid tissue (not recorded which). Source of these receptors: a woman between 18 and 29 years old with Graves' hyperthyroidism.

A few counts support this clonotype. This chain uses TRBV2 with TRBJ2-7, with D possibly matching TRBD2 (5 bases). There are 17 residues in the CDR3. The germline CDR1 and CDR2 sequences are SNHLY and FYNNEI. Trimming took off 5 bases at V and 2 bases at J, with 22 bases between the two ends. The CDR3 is CASSYPDERDRAYEQYF. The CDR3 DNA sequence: TGTGCCAGCAGTTACCCCGATGAGAGGGATCGGGCCTACGAGCAGTACTTC.

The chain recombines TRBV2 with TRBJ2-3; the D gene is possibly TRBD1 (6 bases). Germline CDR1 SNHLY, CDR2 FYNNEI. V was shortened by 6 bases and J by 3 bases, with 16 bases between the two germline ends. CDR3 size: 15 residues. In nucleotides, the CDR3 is TGTGCCAGCAGCGATGTAACAGGGCGGACAGATACGCAGTATTTT. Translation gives CASSDVTGRTDTQYF.

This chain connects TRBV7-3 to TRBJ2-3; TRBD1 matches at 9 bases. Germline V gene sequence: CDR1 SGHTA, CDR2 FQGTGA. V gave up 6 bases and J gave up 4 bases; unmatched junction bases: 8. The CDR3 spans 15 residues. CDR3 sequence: CASRPRGTGSDTQYF. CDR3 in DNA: TGTGCCAGCAGACCGCGTGGGACAGGGTCAGATACGCAGTATTTT.

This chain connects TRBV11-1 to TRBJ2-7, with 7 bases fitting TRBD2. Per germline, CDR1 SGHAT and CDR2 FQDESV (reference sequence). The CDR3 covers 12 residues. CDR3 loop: CVSSGNSYEQYF. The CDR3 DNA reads TGTGTTAGCAGCGGGAACTCCTACGAGCAGTACTTC.

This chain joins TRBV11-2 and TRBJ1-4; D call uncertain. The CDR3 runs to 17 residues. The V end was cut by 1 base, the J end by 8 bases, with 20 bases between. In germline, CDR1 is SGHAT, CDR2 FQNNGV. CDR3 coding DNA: TGTGCCAGCAGCTTAGCTGGCGCACCGTTTCCCAGCGAAAAACTGTTTTTT. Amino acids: CASSLAGAPFPSEKLFF. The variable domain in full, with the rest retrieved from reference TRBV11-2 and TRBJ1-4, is EAGVAQSPRYKIIEKRQSVAFWCNPISGHATLYWYQQILGQGPKLLIQFQNNGVVDDSQLPKDRFSAERLKGVDSTLKIQPAKLEDSAVYLCASSLAGAPFPSEKLFFGSGTQLSVL.

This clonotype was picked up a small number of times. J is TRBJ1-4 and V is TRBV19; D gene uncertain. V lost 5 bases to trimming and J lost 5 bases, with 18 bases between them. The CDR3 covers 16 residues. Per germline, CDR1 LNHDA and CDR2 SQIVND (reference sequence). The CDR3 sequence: CASSSFDWAVNEKLFF. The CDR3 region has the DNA TGTGCCAGTAGTTCCTTCGACTGGGCGGTAAATGAAAAACTGTTTTTT.

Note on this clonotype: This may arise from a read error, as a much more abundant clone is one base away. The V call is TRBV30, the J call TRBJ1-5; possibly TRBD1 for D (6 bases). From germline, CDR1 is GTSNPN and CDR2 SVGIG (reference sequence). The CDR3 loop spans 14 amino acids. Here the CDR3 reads CTWEETGSSQPQHF. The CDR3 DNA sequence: TGTACCTGGGAAGAGACAGGCTCCAGTCAGCCCCAGCATTTT.